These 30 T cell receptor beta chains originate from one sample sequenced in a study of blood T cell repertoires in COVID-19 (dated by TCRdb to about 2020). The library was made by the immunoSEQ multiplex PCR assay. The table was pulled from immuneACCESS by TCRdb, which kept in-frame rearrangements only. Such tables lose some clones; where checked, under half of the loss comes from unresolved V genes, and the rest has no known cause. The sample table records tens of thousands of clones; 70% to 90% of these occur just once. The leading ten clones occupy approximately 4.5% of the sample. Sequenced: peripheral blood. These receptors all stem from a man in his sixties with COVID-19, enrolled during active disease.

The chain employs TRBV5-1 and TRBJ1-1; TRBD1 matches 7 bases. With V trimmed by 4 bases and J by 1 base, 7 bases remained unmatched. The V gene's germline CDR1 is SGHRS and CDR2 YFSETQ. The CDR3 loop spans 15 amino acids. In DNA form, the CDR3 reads TGCGCCAGCAGCGCTACCGGGACAGCGAACACTGAAGCTTTCTTT. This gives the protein CASSATGTANTEAFF.

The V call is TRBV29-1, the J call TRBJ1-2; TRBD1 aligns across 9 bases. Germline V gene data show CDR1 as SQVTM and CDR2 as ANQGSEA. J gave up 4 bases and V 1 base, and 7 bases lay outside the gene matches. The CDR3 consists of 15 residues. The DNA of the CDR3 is TGCAGCGTTGAAGGGGGGACAGGGATCGGCTATGGCTACACCTTC. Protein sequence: CSVEGGTGIGYGYTF.

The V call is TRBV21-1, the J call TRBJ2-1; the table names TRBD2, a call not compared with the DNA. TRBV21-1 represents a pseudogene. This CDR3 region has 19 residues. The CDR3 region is CASSNLAGEGTCTYNEQFF. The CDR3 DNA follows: TGTGCCAGCAGCAACCTGGCCGGGGAGGGTACATGCACCTACAATGAGCAGTTCTTC.

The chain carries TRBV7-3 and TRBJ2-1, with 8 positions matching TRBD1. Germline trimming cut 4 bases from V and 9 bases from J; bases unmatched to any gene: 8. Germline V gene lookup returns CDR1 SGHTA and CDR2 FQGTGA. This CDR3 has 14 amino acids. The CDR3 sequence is CASSSGQGIGEQFF. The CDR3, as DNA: TGTGCCAGCAGCTCCGGACAGGGTATCGGTGAGCAGTTCTTC.

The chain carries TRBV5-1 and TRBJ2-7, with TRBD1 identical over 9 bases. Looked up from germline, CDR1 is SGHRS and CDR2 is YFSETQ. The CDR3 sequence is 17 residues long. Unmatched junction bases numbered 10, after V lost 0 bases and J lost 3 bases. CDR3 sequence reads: CASSLVPGQGGGYEQYF. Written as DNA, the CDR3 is TGCGCCAGCAGCTTGGTCCCGGGACAGGGCGGAGGCTACGAGCAGTACTTC.

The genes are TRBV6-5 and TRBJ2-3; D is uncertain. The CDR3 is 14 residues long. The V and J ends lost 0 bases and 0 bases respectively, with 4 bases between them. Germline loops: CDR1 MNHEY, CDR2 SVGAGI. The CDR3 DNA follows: TGTGCCAGCAGTTACTCGAGCAGCACAGATACGCAGTATTTT. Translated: CASSYSSSTDTQYF.

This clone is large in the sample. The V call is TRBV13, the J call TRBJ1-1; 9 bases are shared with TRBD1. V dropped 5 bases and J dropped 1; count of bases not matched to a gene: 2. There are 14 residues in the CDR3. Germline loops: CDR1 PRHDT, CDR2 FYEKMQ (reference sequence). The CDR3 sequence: CASSMGQGNTEAFF. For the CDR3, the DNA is TGTGCCAGCAGCATGGGACAGGGGAACACTGAAGCTTTCTTT.

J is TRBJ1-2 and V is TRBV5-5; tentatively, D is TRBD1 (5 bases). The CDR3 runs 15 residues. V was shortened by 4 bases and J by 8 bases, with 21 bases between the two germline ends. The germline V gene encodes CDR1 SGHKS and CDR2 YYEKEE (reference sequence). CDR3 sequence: CASSGASVGGFGYTF. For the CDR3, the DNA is TGTGCCAGCAGCGGAGCCTCGGTTGGGGGGTTCGGCTACACCTTC.

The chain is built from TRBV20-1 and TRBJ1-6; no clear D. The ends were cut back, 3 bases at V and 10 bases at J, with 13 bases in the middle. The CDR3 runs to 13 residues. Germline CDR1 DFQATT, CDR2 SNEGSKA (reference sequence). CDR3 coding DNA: TGCAGTGCTAGTTTAGGGTCGGGGTCACCCCTCCACTTT. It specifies CSASLGSGSPLHF.

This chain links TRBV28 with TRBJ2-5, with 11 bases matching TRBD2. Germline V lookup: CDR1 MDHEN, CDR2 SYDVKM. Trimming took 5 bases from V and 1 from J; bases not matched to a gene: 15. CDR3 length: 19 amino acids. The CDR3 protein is CASSARTSGPYRLQETQYF. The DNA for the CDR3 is TGTGCCAGCAGTGCTAGGACTAGCGGGCCCTATAGACTCCAAGAGACCCAGTACTTC. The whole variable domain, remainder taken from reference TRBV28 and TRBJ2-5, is DVKVTQSSRYLVKRTGEKVFLECVQDMDHENMFWYRQDPGLGLRLIYFSYDVKMKEKGDIPEGYSVSREKKERFSLILESASTNQTSMYLCASSARTSGPYRLQETQYFGPGTRLLVL.

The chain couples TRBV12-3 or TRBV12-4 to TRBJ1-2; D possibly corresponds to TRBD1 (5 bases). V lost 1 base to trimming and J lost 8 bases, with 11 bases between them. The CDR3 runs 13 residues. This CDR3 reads CASSLGQYDGYTF. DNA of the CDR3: TGTGCCAGCAGTTTAGGACAGTACGACGGCTACACCTTC.

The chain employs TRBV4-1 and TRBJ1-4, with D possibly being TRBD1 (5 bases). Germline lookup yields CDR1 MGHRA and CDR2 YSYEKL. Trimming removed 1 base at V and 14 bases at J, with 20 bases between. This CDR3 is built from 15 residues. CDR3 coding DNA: TGCGCCAGCAGCCAAGTCTCCGGGAGCCCCTACAGGCTGTTTTTT. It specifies CASSQVSGSPYRLFF.

The CDR3 reads CASSAMQRGGYTF. As DNA, the CDR3 is TGTGCCAGCAGCGCAATGCAGAGGGGGGGCTACACCTTC. This sequence joins TRBV9 and TRBJ1-2; perhaps TRBD1 as D (6 bases). This CDR3 has 13 amino acids. Germline loops: CDR1 SGDLS, CDR2 YYNGEE. Trimming took off 3 bases at V and 8 bases at J, with 14 bases between the two ends.

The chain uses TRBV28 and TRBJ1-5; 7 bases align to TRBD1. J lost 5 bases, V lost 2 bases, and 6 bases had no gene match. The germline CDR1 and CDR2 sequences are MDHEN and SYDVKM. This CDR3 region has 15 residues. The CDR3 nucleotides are TGTGCCAGCAGTTTAGGAAAACAGGGGCATCAGCCCCAGCATTTT. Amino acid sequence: CASSLGKQGHQPQHF.

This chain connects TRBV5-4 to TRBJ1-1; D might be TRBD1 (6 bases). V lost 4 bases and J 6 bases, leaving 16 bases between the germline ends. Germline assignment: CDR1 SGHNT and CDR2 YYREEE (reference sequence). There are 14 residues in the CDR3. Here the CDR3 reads CASSPGSRGSEAFF. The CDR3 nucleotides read TGTGCCAGCAGCCCAGGGTCGAGGGGGTCTGAAGCTTTCTTT.

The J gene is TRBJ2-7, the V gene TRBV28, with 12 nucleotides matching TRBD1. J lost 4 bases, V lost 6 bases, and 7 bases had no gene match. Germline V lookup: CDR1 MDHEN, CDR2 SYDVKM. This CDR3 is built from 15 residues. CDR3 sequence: CASSPGTGGSYEQYF. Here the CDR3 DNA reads TGTGCCAGCAGCCCCGGGACAGGGGGCTCGTACGAGCAGTACTTC. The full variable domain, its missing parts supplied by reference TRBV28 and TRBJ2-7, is DVKVTQSSRYLVKRTGEKVFLECVQDMDHENMFWYRQDPGLGLRLIYFSYDVKMKEKGDIPEGYSVSREKKERFSLILESASTNQTSMYLCASSPGTGGSYEQYFGPGTRLTVT.

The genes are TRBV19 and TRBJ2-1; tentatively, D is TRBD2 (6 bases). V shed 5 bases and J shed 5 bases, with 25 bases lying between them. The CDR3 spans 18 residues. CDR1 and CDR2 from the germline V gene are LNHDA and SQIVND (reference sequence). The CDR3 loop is CASSPHAGTGTQDNEQFF. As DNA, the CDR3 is TGTGCCAGTAGTCCACATGCGGGAACCGGGACGCAAGACAATGAGCAGTTCTTC.

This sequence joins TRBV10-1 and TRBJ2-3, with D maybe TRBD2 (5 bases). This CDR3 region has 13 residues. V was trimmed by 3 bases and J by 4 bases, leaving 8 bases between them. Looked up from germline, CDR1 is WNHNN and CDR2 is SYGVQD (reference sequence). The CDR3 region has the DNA TGCGCCAGCAGTGATAGCGCCGCAGATACGCAGTATTTT. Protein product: CASSDSAADTQYF.

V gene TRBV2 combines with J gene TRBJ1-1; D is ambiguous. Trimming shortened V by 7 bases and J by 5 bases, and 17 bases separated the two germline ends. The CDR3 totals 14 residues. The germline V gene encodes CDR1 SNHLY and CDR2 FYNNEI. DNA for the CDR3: TGTGCCAGCACCACCTCCGGGATTCGGACTGAAGCTTTCTTT. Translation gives CASTTSGIRTEAFF.

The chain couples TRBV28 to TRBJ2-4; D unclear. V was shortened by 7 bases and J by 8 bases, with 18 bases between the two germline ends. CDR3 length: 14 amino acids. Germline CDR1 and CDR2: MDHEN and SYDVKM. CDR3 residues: CASTLSRRMDIQYF. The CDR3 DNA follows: TGTGCCAGCACCTTATCGCGTAGAATGGACATTCAGTACTTC.

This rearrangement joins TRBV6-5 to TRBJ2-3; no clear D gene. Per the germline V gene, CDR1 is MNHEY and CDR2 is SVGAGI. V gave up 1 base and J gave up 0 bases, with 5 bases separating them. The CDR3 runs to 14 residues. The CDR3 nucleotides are TGTGCCAGCAGTTACTATCAGAGCACAGATACGCAGTATTTT. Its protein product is CASSYYQSTDTQYF.

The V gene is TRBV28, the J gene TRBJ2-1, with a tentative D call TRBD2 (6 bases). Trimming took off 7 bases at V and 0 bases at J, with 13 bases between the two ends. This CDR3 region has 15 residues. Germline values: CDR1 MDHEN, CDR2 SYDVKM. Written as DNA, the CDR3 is TGTGCCAGCAAGGAGGGCGCCCGCTCCTACAATGAGCAGTTCTTC. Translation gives CASKEGARSYNEQFF.

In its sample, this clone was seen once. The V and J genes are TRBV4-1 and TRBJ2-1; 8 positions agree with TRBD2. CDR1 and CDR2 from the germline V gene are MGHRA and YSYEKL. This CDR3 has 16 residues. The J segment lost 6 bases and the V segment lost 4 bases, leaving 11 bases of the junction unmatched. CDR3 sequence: CASSLVLAAGGNEQFF. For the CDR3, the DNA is TGCGCCAGCAGCCTGGTACTGGCCGCGGGGGGCAATGAGCAGTTCTTC.

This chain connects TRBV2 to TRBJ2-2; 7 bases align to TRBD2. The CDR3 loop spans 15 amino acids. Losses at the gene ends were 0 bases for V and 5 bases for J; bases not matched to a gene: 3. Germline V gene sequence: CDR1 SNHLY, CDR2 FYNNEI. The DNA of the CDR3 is TGTGCCAGCAGTGAAGCTGGGGGGGTTACCGGGGAGCTGTTTTTT. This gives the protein CASSEAGGVTGELFF.

CDR3 loop: CATSIPGHPRQFF. The DNA for the CDR3 is TGTGCCACCAGCATCCCCGGACATCCCCGACAGTTCTTC. This chain uses TRBV15 with TRBJ2-1; tentative D call: TRBD1 (5 bases). Trimming took off 4 bases at V and 13 bases at J, with 17 bases between the two ends. The CDR3 sequence is 13 residues long. In germline, CDR1 is LNHNV, CDR2 YYDKDF (reference sequence).

The DNA of the CDR3 is TGTGCCAGTAGTCCAAGGGAGGGGAACACTGAAGCTTTCTTT. Its protein product is CASSPREGNTEAFF. V and J are TRBV19 and TRBJ1-1, with D unclear. The V end lost 5 bases, the J end lost 1 base, and 11 bases lay between the germline ends. This CDR3 region has 14 residues. Germline V CDR1 and CDR2: LNHDA, SQIVND (reference sequence). The full variable domain, with the rest looked up from reference TRBV19 and TRBJ1-1, is DGGITQSPKYLFRKEGQNVTLSCEQNLNHDAMYWYRQDPGQGLRLIYYSQIVNDFQKGDIAEGYSVSREKKESFPLTVTSAQKNPTAFYLCASSPREGNTEAFFGQGTRLTVV.

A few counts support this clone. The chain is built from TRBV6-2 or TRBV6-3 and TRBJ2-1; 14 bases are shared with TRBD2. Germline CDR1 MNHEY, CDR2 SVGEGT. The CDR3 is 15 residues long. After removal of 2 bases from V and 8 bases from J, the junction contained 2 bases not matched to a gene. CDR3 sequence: CASSYGTSGSDEQFF. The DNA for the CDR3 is TGTGCCAGCAGTTACGGGACTAGCGGGAGTGATGAGCAGTTCTTC.

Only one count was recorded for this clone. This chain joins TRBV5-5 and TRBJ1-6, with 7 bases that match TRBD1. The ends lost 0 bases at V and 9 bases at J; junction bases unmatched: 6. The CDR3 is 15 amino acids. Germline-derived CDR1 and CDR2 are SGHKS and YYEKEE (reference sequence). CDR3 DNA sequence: TGTGCCAGCAGCTTGGAACAGGGGTTCTTTTCACCCCTCCACTTT. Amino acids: CASSLEQGFFSPLHF.

The CDR3 sequence: CASSPLDSSNTEAFF. DNA of the CDR3: TGTGCCAGCTCACCCCTGGACAGTTCGAACACTGAAGCTTTCTTT. V usage is TRBV18 and J usage is TRBJ1-1; D is perhaps TRBD1 (6 bases). CDR3 length: 15 residues. V was cut by 3 bases and J by 1 base, with 12 bases left in between. Per germline, CDR1 KGHSH and CDR2 LQKENI.

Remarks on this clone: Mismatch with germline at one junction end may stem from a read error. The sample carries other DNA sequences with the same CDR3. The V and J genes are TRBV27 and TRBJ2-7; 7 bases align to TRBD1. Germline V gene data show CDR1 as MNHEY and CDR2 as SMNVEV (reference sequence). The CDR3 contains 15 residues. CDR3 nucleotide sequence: TGTGCCAGCAGTCACCGAAGGGACAGCCTCTACGAGCAATACTTC. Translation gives CASSHRRDSLYEQYF.